What follows describes a single T cell receptor (beta chain). Antigen unknown. RNA, once extracted, was reverse transcribed into cDNA for use as the sequencing template. Clones were sequenced by immunoSEQ multiplex PCR, and TCRdb holds only the in-frame ones, with some missing. The table includes fewer than 200,000 clones, just under 60% detected once. The investigators collected lesional scalp punch biopsies and peripheral blood from alopecia areata patients. These data belong to a study of CD8+ T cells in alopecia areata. Study overall: Each of the treated patients was given oral tofacitinib, 5 to 10 mg twice daily, for moderate-to-severe alopecia areata. Once tofacitinib had been taken for 6 to 18 months, 6 months off drug followed.

Study-level points and caveats: The study also sequences resident alphabeta T cells of normal skin in scalp samples.

The source material was CD4+ T cells sorted from blood, sampled at week 0. This TCR came from a human donor with alopecia areata.

CDR3: CSVRQPNQPQHF. CDR3 bases: TGCAGCGTTCGACAGCCGAATCAGCCCCAGCATTTT. V gene TRBV29-1 combines with J gene TRBJ1-5; possibly TRBD1 for D (5 bases). The CDR3 runs 12 residues. Germline V lookup: CDR1 SQVTM, CDR2 ANQGSEA. With 5 bases removed from V and 4 bases from J, the gap between germline ends came to 9 bases.